These T cell receptor beta chains were read from a single sample in a study of human T cells and chemical hapten exposure. One entry per CDR3 protein, called by TCRdb with MiXCR from the RACE reads. The sample holds around 120,000 distinct CDR3 sequences, around an eighth seen once. The sample in question was whole blood, obtained in connection with sensitization to the hapten diphenylcyclopropenone (DPC). All receptors derive from a woman between 18 and 29 years old with alopecia areata. Some clones in this sample may be carry-over from other donors' samples. CDR3s include the opening cysteine and the closing phenylalanine or tryptophan. The D gene is left open where the match is weak. Size values are once, few and many counts, or a class for expanded clones, and some rows have none.

>TRBV10-2|few|TRBJ2-7|.
TGCGCCAGCAGTGAGTACCGGGGGAGCTCCTACGAGCAGTACTTC
CASSEYRGSSYEQYF
>TRBV20-1|.|TRBJ2-1|TRBD1
TGCAGTGCCCCGGGACAGGGGGCGGATGAGCAGTTCTTC
CSAPGQGADEQFF
>TRBV12-3/TRBV12-4|.|TRBJ2-3|.
TGTGCCAGCAGTTTATCCCGGGGAGTCCGCACAGATACGCAGTATTTT
CASSLSRGVRTDTQYF
>TRBV29-1|few|TRBJ2-7|.
TGCAGCGTCAAAGGGAGGCTAGCAGGTTCCAGCGAGCAGTACTTC
CSVKGRLAGSSEQYF
>TRBV7-9|few|TRBJ1-1|TRBD1
TGTGCCAGCAGACGCGGACAGGGCGGCACTGAAGCTTTCTTT
CASRRGQGGTEAFF
>TRBV27|.|TRBJ1-1|TRBD1
TGTGCCAGCAGTTTAAGGACAGGAGGCACTGAAGCTTTCTTT
CASSLRTGGTEAFF
>TRBV7-2|few|TRBJ2-7|.
TGTGCCAGTAGTTCCCTCCCCGGCGAGCAGTACTTC
CASSSLPGEQYF
>TRBV20-1|.|TRBJ1-1|TRBD1
TGCAGTGCTAGGGGGACAGCCACTGAAGCTTTCTTT
CSARGTATEAFF
>TRBV7-2|.|TRBJ2-3|.
TGTGCCAGCAGTACCTCGGGACACCTCACAGATACGCAGTATTTT
CASSTSGHLTDTQYF
>TRBV11-2|few|TRBJ2-7|TRBD1
TGTGCCAGCAGCTTAGGCCAACAGGGGGGCGAGCAGTACTTC
CASSLGQQGGEQYF
>TRBV2|.|TRBJ2-7|TRBD1
TGTGCCAGCAGGCCCGGGACAGGGTACGAGCAGTACTTC
CASRPGTGYEQYF
>TRBV4-1|few|TRBJ2-1|.
TGCGCCAGCAGCCAAGATAGGGTACCCTACAATGAGCAGTTCTTC
CASSQDRVPYNEQFF
>TRBV10-3|few|TRBJ2-2|.
TGTGCCATCAGTGAGTCGAAAAGGGAGCTGTTTTTT
CAISESKRELFF
>TRBV6-2/TRBV6-3|many|TRBJ2-5|.
TGTGCCAGCAGTTTTCTCAGGACCTGGGAGGCCACAGAGACCCAGTACTTC
CASSFLRTWEATETQYF
>TRBV18|many|TRBJ1-1|.
TGTGCCAGCTCACCGAGGGGACAAATGAACACTGAAGCTTTCTTT
CASSPRGQMNTEAFF
>TRBV7-9|.|TRBJ1-1|.
TGTGCCAGCAGCGCCGACCGGAACACTGAAGCTTTCTTT
CASSADRNTEAFF
>TRBV20-1|few|TRBJ2-7|TRBD2
TGCAGTGCTGCTGCTAGCGGGGGGGCAGAGGAGCAGTACTTC
CSAAASGGAEEQYF
>TRBV4-3|few|TRBJ1-1|.
TGCGCCAGCAGCCCCGTTGAGAACACTGAAGCTTTCTTT
CASSPVENTEAFF
>TRBV14|.|TRBJ2-1|TRBD2
TGTGCCAGCAGCCATCGACTAGCGGGGCCTAGGGCCTACAATGAGCAGTTCTTC
CASSHRLAGPRAYNEQFF
>TRBV18|few|TRBJ2-5|.
TGTGCCAGCTCACCAGCCTACAGGGCAACTTCTCAAGAGACCCAGTACTTC
CASSPAYRATSQETQYF
>TRBV18|.|TRBJ1-4|.
TGTGCCAGCTCACCATTCCGGAGTAATGAAAAACTGTTTTTT
CASSPFRSNEKLFF
>TRBV29-1|many|TRBJ2-3|.
TGCAGCGTTGCTGGGAGGCACCCGAAGCAGTATTTT
CSVAGRHPKQYF
>TRBV5-6|few|TRBJ1-2|.
TGTGCCAGCAGCCCGACAGGCCTGAGGCTAGACTATGGCTACACCTTC
CASSPTGLRLDYGYTF
>TRBV7-9|many|TRBJ2-7|.
TGTGCCAGCAGCTTACAGGTCTCCTACGAGCAGTACTTC
CASSLQVSYEQYF
>TRBV18|.|TRBJ1-3|.
TGTGCCAGCTCACCGGAACAGGATAGCTCTGGAAACACCATATATTTT
CASSPEQDSSGNTIYF
>TRBV7-3|many|TRBJ2-5|.
TGTGCCAGCAGCTCCCCCCCCGTCCAGACCCAGTACTTC
CASSSPPVQTQYF
>TRBV29-1|.|TRBJ1-6|.
TGCAGCGTTGAAGAGATTAGACACTATAATTCACCCCTCCACTTT
CSVEEIRHYNSPLHF
>TRBV6-5|few|TRBJ2-3|TRBD1
TGTGCCAGCAGTTACTCGGAGGACAGGGGACTACCTCGGTATTTT
CASSYSEDRGLPRYF
>TRBV30|.|TRBJ1-1|TRBD1
TGTGCCTGGAGCCAACGACAGGGGGCGCGAGCTTTCTTT
CAWSQRQGARAFF
>TRBV12-3/TRBV12-4|.|TRBJ2-6|TRBD2
TGTGCCAGCAGTTTCCCGACTAGCGGGGAGCGCTCTGGGGCCAACGTCCTGACTTTC
CASSFPTSGERSGANVLTF
>TRBV4-3|few|TRBJ1-5|.
TGCGCCAGCAGTCTCACGGCTCAGGGAGTTCAGCCCCAGCATTTT
CASSLTAQGVQPQHF
>TRBV7-2|few|TRBJ2-1|.
TGTGCCAGCAGCTTAGCGCGACTAGTCAACAATGAGCAGTTCTTC
CASSLARLVNNEQFF
>TRBV7-3|many|TRBJ1-1|.
TGTGCCAGCAGCCCCGCACCCCGCACTGAAGCTTTCTTT
CASSPAPRTEAFF
>TRBV7-6|few|TRBJ2-3|.
TGTGCCAGCAGCTTAGCGCGCGGGGGCTTGAGCACAGATACGCAGTATTTT
CASSLARGGLSTDTQYF
>TRBV7-9|.|TRBJ1-2|.
TGTGCCAGCAGCTTAGGGGGCGCAGAAGGCTACACCTTC
CASSLGGAEGYTF
>TRBV7-2|few|TRBJ2-6|TRBD1
TGTGCCAGCAGGAAAGGGGGCGCGAAGTCTGGGGCCAACGTCCTGACTTTC
CASRKGGAKSGANVLTF
>TRBV28|few|TRBJ2-7|TRBD1
TGTGCCAGCAGTACAACCGGGACAGGACACTACGAGCAGTACTTC
CASSTTGTGHYEQYF